The 24 T cell receptor beta chains in this list originate from one sample, sequenced in a study of shared clonotypes between healthy human individuals. Sequenced by immunoSEQ multiplex PCR; TCRdb stores in-frame clones only, minus some. The data contain approximately 650,000 clones, over 95% of them seen just once; the ten biggest clones take up 0.11%. Cells designated naive CD8 were CD45RO-negative and were positively selected for CCR7, with terminally differentiated effector memory CD45RA+ cells excluded. Sequencing was carried out using naive CD8+ T cells sorted from blood. The receptors derive from a woman in her 30s in good health.

Note on this clone: One junction end does not reproduce the germline sequence, and a read error may be involved. The same CDR3 also results from other DNA sequences found in this sample. This sequence joins TRBV13 and TRBJ2-7; 10 bases match TRBD1. Germline V CDR1 and CDR2: PRHDT, FYEKMQ (reference sequence). The CDR3 sequence is 14 residues long. CDR3 amino acids: CASSLGQGAYEQYF. Written as DNA, the CDR3 is TGTGCCAGCAGCCTAGGACAGGGGGCCTACGAGCAGTACTTC.

The genes are TRBV6-5 and TRBJ2-2; 8 positions match TRBD2. The V gene's germline CDR1 is MNHEY and CDR2 SVGAGI. CDR3 size: 16 residues. Trimming cost V 2 bases and J 1 base; bases outside gene matches: 3. CDR3 amino acids: CASSYELAVNTGELFF. The CDR3 nucleotides are TGTGCCAGCAGTTACGAACTAGCGGTGAACACCGGGGAGCTGTTTTTT.

The chain recombines TRBV2 with TRBJ2-2; the match to TRBD2 covers 9 bases. The junction had 11 bases not matched to a gene; V was cut back by 4 bases and J by 5 bases. The CDR3 runs to 17 residues. Germline V gene data show CDR1 as SNHLY and CDR2 as FYNNEI. Written as DNA, the CDR3 is TGTGCCAGCAGTGTAGCGGTAGCGGGAGTGGGTACCGGGGAGCTGTTTTTT. Its translation is CASSVAVAGVGTGELFF. Supplemented by reference TRBV2 and TRBJ2-2, the full variable domain reads EPEVTQTPSHQVTQMGQEVILRCVPISNHLYFYWYRQILGQKVEFLVSFYNNEISEKSEIFDDQFSVERPDGSNFTLKIRSTKLEDSAMYFCASSVAVAGVGTGELFFGEGSRLTVL.

The chain joins TRBV2 to TRBJ2-7; D may be TRBD2 (5 bases). The CDR3 has 12 amino acids. Deletions cut 10 bases from V and 2 bases from J, with 12 bases between. Germline CDR1 reads SNHLY; CDR2 reads FYNNEI. The CDR3 is CATDRGTYEQYF. The CDR3 region has the DNA TGTGCCACCGACCGAGGGACCTACGAGCAGTACTTC.

The chain links TRBV5-5 to TRBJ1-2, with 7 bases lining up with TRBD1. CDR3 size: 13 residues. The ends lost 4 bases at V and 5 bases at J; junction bases unmatched: 5. Germline V gene sequence: CDR1 SGHKS, CDR2 YYEKEE (reference sequence). In nucleotides, the CDR3 is TGTGCCAGCAGCCACGGGACAGAGTATGGCTACACCTTC. The encoded protein is CASSHGTEYGYTF.

The genes are TRBV27 and TRBJ2-1; TRBD2 matches at 12 bases. The germline V gene has CDR1 MNHEY and CDR2 SMNVEV (reference sequence). The CDR3 sequence is 14 residues long. Germline trimming cut 6 bases from V and 8 bases from J; bases unmatched to any gene: 5. Written as DNA, the CDR3 is TGTGCCAGCAGGCTAGCGGGAGGGCCCTATGAGCAGTTCTTC. It translates to CASRLAGGPYEQFF.

V gene TRBV9 combines with J gene TRBJ1-6, with D uncertain. CDR3 size: 14 residues. CDR1 and CDR2 from the germline V gene are SGDLS and YYNGEE. V dropped 3 bases and J dropped 7 bases, with 11 bases sitting between them. The CDR3 DNA reads as TGTGCCAGCAGCGGTTTAGACGGGAATTCACCCCTCCACTTT. This encodes CASSGLDGNSPLHF.

This chain links TRBV28 with TRBJ2-2, with D unclear. V was cut by 4 bases and J by 6 bases, with 12 bases left in between. The CDR3 has 14 residues. Germline-derived CDR1 and CDR2 are MDHEN and SYDVKM. The CDR3 loop is CASSSLTVAGELFF. CDR3 DNA: TGTGCCAGCAGTTCTCTCACAGTCGCCGGGGAGCTGTTTTTT.

The genes are TRBV2 and TRBJ2-7; 10 bases line up with TRBD1. The CDR3 sequence is 16 residues long. V shed 6 bases, J shed 7 bases, and the junction held 15 bases outside the gene matches. CDR1 and CDR2 (germline): SNHLY, FYNNEI. The CDR3 DNA reads TGTGCCAGCAGAGCCAGCCGGGACAGGGGAATGGGGGAGCAGTACTTC. This gives the protein CASRASRDRGMGEQYF.

The chain employs TRBV7-8 and TRBJ1-1, with D maybe TRBD1 (6 bases). Germline loops: CDR1 SGHVS, CDR2 FQNEAQ. The CDR3 sequence is 15 residues long. The V gene lost 1 base and the J gene lost 2 bases, with 11 bases spanning the gap. CDR3 region: CASSLEADSNTEAFF. As DNA, the CDR3 is TGTGCCAGCAGCTTAGAGGCGGACAGCAACACTGAAGCTTTCTTT.

CDR3 amino acids: CASSLSVYNEQFF. The CDR3 DNA follows: TGTGCCAGCAGCTTATCCGTATACAATGAGCAGTTCTTC. The chain couples TRBV7-8 to TRBJ2-1; D call uncertain. The ends were cut back, 2 bases at V and 4 bases at J, with 6 bases in the middle. The germline V gene encodes CDR1 SGHVS and CDR2 FQNEAQ. The CDR3 runs to 13 residues.

V usage is TRBV5-1 and J usage is TRBJ1-1; D might be TRBD1 (6 bases). This CDR3 region has 15 residues. Trimming cost V 0 bases and J 5 bases, with 14 bases left between them. In germline, CDR1 is SGHRS, CDR2 YFSETQ. The CDR3 here is CASSLDLQGGTEAFF. The CDR3 bases are TGCGCCAGCAGCTTGGACCTACAGGGAGGGACTGAAGCTTTCTTT.

This chain's CDR3 is CASSIRVWVGRPFEQYF. Written as DNA, the CDR3 is TGTGCCAGTAGTATAAGAGTCTGGGTGGGAAGGCCCTTCGAGCAGTACTTC. The V gene is TRBV19, the J gene TRBJ2-7; D unresolved. CDR1 and CDR2 from the germline V gene are LNHDA and SQIVND (reference sequence). Trimming left V 2 bases short and J 6 bases short, with 23 bases between. This CDR3 region has 17 residues.

The V gene is TRBV27, the J gene TRBJ2-1; possibly TRBD1 for D (6 bases). The V end was cut by 8 bases, the J end by 3 bases, with 23 bases between. The length of the CDR3 is 17 residues. Germline lookup yields CDR1 MNHEY and CDR2 SMNVEV (reference sequence). The DNA of the CDR3 is TGTGCCAGCTCCTCTATCTCAGGGGTTATACGCTACAATGAGCAGTTCTTC. Translating gives CASSSISGVIRYNEQFF.

The chain couples TRBV28 to TRBJ2-7; 8 bases align to TRBD2. Trimming took 5 bases from V and 4 from J; bases not matched to a gene: 10. CDR3 length equals 15 residues. Per the germline V gene, CDR1 is MDHEN and CDR2 is SYDVKM. CDR3 bases: TGTGCCAGCAGTGCGGTAGCGGGAATGGCGTACGAGCAGTACTTC. This codes for CASSAVAGMAYEQYF.

The chain is built from TRBV28 and TRBJ2-2; D is possibly TRBD1 (5 bases). Deletions cut 5 bases from V and 4 bases from J, with 17 bases between. The CDR3 extends over 16 amino acids. The V gene's germline CDR1 is MDHEN and CDR2 SYDVKM. The CDR3 reads CASSLDITGVTGELFF. The CDR3 DNA reads TGTGCCAGCAGTCTTGATATTACAGGTGTCACCGGGGAGCTGTTTTTT.

The genes are TRBV7-2 and TRBJ2-7; 9 positions agree with TRBD2. This CDR3 has 14 amino acids. Per the germline V gene, CDR1 is SGHTA and CDR2 is FQGNSA. V was clipped by 6 bases and J by 4 bases; unmatched bases: 7. CDR3 protein: CASSPSSGSYEQYF. The DNA of the CDR3 is TGTGCCAGCAGTCCTAGTAGCGGGAGTTACGAGCAGTACTTC.

The chain recombines TRBV28 with TRBJ1-4, with D tentatively TRBD1 (5 bases). V was clipped by 2 bases and J by 13 bases, with 20 bases between them. This CDR3 has 15 residues. Germline V lookup: CDR1 MDHEN, CDR2 SYDVKM. This chain's CDR3 is CASSLQSGTSSGLFF. In DNA, the CDR3 is TGTGCCAGCAGTTTACAGTCAGGGACTTCTTCGGGACTGTTTTTT.

The chain couples TRBV5-6 to TRBJ1-5; possible D gene TRBD1, 5 bases. CDR3 length: 14 residues. Germline V lookup: CDR1 SGHDT, CDR2 YYEEEE. Deletions cut 1 base from V and 6 bases from J, with 11 bases between. CDR3 bases: TGTGCCAGCAGCTTGAGTACAGGTCTTCAGCCCCAGCATTTT. Amino acids: CASSLSTGLQPQHF. Together with reference TRBV5-6 and TRBJ1-5, the CDR3 gives the full variable domain: DAGVTQSPTHLIKTRGQQVTLRCSPKSGHDTVSWYQQALGQGPQFIFQYYEEEERQRGNFPDRFSGHQFPNYSSELNVNALLLGDSALYLCASSLSTGLQPQHFGDGTRLSIL.

The V call is TRBV7-2, the J call TRBJ2-7; D not resolved. Between the trimmed V and J ends, which lost 1 base and 1 base, there was a span of 11 bases. Germline lookup yields CDR1 SGHTA and CDR2 FQGNSA. The CDR3 has 15 residues. The CDR3 sequence: CASSLDARQSYEQYF. CDR3 sequence (DNA): TGTGCCAGCAGCTTAGACGCTAGACAATCCTACGAGCAGTACTTC.

The gene calls are TRBV29-1 and TRBJ2-1; either TRBD1 or TRBD2 may supply D (5 bases each). V was pared by 4 bases and J by 2 bases, with 15 bases between. Germline V gene sequence: CDR1 SQVTM, CDR2 ANQGSEA. CDR3 length: 15 amino acids. The chain's CDR3 is CSVGISGPPYNEQFF. In DNA form, the CDR3 reads TGCAGCGTTGGAATCTCGGGACCACCCTACAATGAGCAGTTCTTC.

J is TRBJ2-1 and V is TRBV11-2, with 7 bases aligning to TRBD1. Germline V gene data show CDR1 as SGHAT and CDR2 as FQNNGV. With V trimmed by 5 bases and J by 7 bases, 8 bases remained unmatched. The CDR3 runs to 14 residues. Written as DNA, the CDR3 is TGTGCCAGCAGCCTACCGACAGGGTTGAATGAGCAGTTCTTC. Translated: CASSLPTGLNEQFF.

A few counts support this clone. This rearrangement joins TRBV30 to TRBJ1-1; the D is unclear. V lost 3 bases and J 2 bases, leaving 4 bases between the germline ends. The germline V gene encodes CDR1 GTSNPN and CDR2 SVGIG (reference sequence). The CDR3 is 11 residues long. The CDR3 sequence is CAWRENTEAFF. The CDR3 DNA reads as TGTGCCTGGAGAGAAAACACTGAAGCTTTCTTT.

The rearrangement uses TRBV29-1 and TRBJ2-7; unclear D gene. CDR1 is SQVTM and CDR2 is ANQGSEA in the germline V gene. V was shortened by 4 bases and J by 4 bases, with 5 bases between the two germline ends. The CDR3 loop spans 10 amino acids. The CDR3 sequence: CSVVVYEQYF. The CDR3 DNA reads TGCAGCGTTGTGGTGTACGAGCAGTACTTC.